Listed here are 10 T cell receptor beta chains from one sample, sequenced in a study of neurological immune-mediated disorders. One entry per CDR3 protein, called by TCRdb with MiXCR from the 5' RACE reads. Of more than 50,000 distinct CDR3 sequences detected, approximately 5.2% appear once; the ten largest clones hold about 2.8%. The material sequenced was PBMCs. The receptors were sampled from a woman between 25 and 40 years old with multiple sclerosis.

This clonotype was observed at least ten times. The chain carries TRBV7-2 and TRBJ1-2; a possible D gene is TRBD1 (5 bases). There are 15 residues in the CDR3. Germline CDR1 reads SGHTA; CDR2 reads FQGNSA. The V and J ends lost 2 bases and 4 bases respectively, with 14 bases between them. The CDR3 protein is CASSLSARGAYGYTF. The CDR3 DNA is TGTGCCAGCAGCTTATCGGCCCGGGGCGCCTATGGCTACACCTTC.

The V and J genes are TRBV21-1 and TRBJ1-6; TRBD1, the table's D call, lacks a check against the DNA. TRBV21-1 is given as a pseudogene. The CDR3 covers 16 residues. The CDR3 region has the DNA TGTGCCAGCAGCCCAGGTGGATGTGACGGGGGTTCACCCCTCTACTTT. This codes for CASSPGGCDGGSPLYF.

A remark on this clonotype: A much larger clone differs from this one at a single base, so this may be a read error. The chain combines TRBV5-1 with TRBJ1-1; D unclear. Germline CDR1 SGHRS, CDR2 YFSETQ. Trimming pared 2 bases from V and 4 bases from J, leaving 12 bases between. This CDR3 spans 14 amino acids. In DNA, the CDR3 is TGCGCCAGCAGCTTAATAACGGCGAGCACTGAAGCTTTCTTT. Its protein product is CASSLITASTEAFF. Full variable domain (rest looked up from reference TRBV5-1 and TRBJ1-1): KAGVTQTPRYLIKTRGQQVTLSCSPISGHRSVSWYQQTPGQGLQFLFEYFSETQRNKGNFPGRFSGRQFSNSRSEMNVSTLELGDSALYLCASSLITASTEAFFGQGTRLTVV.

This clonotype was found many times. This sequence may be a read error, since a much larger clone differs from it by one base. The CDR3 nucleotides read TGTGCCAGCAGCGCCCCGGGCGGGGAGGAAAAAATTCAGTACTTC. Translation: CASSAPGGEEKIQYF. The chain employs TRBV9 and TRBJ2-4; tentatively, D is TRBD2 (6 bases). The CDR3 extends over 15 amino acids. Germline V gene data show CDR1 as SGDLS and CDR2 as YYNGEE.

This clonotype was detected ten times or more. For the CDR3, the DNA is TGCGCCAGCAGCTTGCAAGGTCTAACGACTAATGAAAAACTGTTTTTT. As protein: CASSLQGLTTNEKLFF. The V and J genes are TRBV5-1 and TRBJ1-4; D is unresolved. The germline V gene encodes CDR1 SGHRS and CDR2 YFSETQ. The CDR3 has 16 amino acids. The V and J ends lost 1 base and 2 bases respectively, with 12 bases between them.

This clonotype came up many times. The chain carries TRBV12-3 or TRBV12-4 and TRBJ1-2; no clear D. The CDR3 runs to 14 residues. The germline V and J ends were trimmed by 3 bases and 4 bases, with 12 bases remaining between them. The CDR3 DNA is TGTGCCAGCAGTTTTACCTCCGGGCCCTATGGCTACACCTTC. Protein sequence: CASSFTSGPYGYTF.

This clonotype was seen at least ten times. The chain couples TRBV5-1 to TRBJ2-5; D remains unclear. CDR3 length: 17 amino acids. In germline, CDR1 is SGHRS, CDR2 YFSETQ. V was shortened by 4 bases and J by 0 bases, with 19 bases between the two germline ends. The CDR3 loop is CASSLSPYQTYQETQYF. The CDR3 DNA sequence: TGCGCCAGCAGCCTGTCACCTTATCAAACGTACCAAGAGACCCAGTACTTC.

This clonotype appeared many times. The rearrangement joins TRBV20-1 to TRBJ2-2, with 7 nucleotides matching TRBD2. CDR1 is DFQATT, CDR2 SNEGSKA, per germline (reference sequence). After removal of 0 bases from V and 6 bases from J, the junction contained 10 bases not matched to a gene. The CDR3 runs 16 residues. This chain's CDR3 is CSAREKTGTKAGELFF. The CDR3 DNA follows: TGCAGTGCTAGAGAAAAAACCGGGACTAAGGCCGGGGAGCTGTTTTTT.

This clonotype was picked up many times. CDR3 in amino acids: CSARDGTGVEEQYF. CDR3 sequence (DNA): TGCAGTGCTAGAGATGGGACAGGGGTAGAGGAGCAGTACTTC. The rearrangement uses TRBV20-1 and TRBJ2-7; 10 positions agree with TRBD1. J gave up 7 bases and V 0 bases, and 6 bases lay outside the gene matches. In germline, CDR1 is DFQATT, CDR2 SNEGSKA (reference sequence). This CDR3 has 14 residues.

There are many counts of this clonotype. This sequence joins TRBV20-1 and TRBJ2-7; D is perhaps TRBD2 (5 bases). Trimming took off 1 base at V and 0 bases at J, with 10 bases between the two ends. The CDR3 totals 14 residues. Germline V gives CDR1 DFQATT, CDR2 SNEGSKA (reference sequence). CDR3 in DNA: TGCAGTGCTAGAGCGGGGATCGACTCCTACGAGCAGTACTTC. It codes for CSARAGIDSYEQYF.